This TCR beta chain was identified in a study of post-analysis software for immune sequencing data. Looking at the study overall: Relapsing-remitting, secondary progressive and progressive-relapsing forms made up the multiple sclerosis disease courses. General study findings and limits: Four or five TRBV segments, TRBV5-6, TRBV5-1 and TRBV20-1 among them, were found more frequent in patients than controls. Controls' normalized Chao1 diversity significantly exceeded that of multiple sclerosis patients. By F measure, strong co-clustering occurred among samples prepared in the same batch.

Prepared libraries of TCR beta cDNA carried unique molecular identifiers. From around 1 to 9.1 million T cells, around 500,000 cDNA molecules were obtained. TCRdb re-called the PCR reads through MiXCR, storing one row per CDR3 protein. The sample holds around 200,000 distinct CDR3 sequences; over 25% are singletons and the top ten take 3% to 3.5%. Germline CDR1 reads SQVTM; CDR2 reads ANQGSEA. Trimming stripped 5 bases from V and 6 bases from J, with 14 bases between. This CDR3 is 12 amino acids long. To note about this clonotype: What it binds is unknown. This may stem from a read error, because a much larger clone lies one nucleotide away.

This chain joins TRBV29-1 and TRBJ2-7; D gene uncertain. Sequencing was carried out using blood. The sequence was collected from a girl under 18 with multiple sclerosis. The CDR3 DNA sequence: TGCAGCGTTTACCTTTCCGGCTGCGAGCAGTACTTC. This codes for CSVYLSGCEQYF.